A single sample is the source of the 2 T cell receptor beta chains below, sequenced in a study of cytomegalovirus exposure and HLA in healthy donors. Primers: 60 Vbeta forward and 13 Jbeta reverse. TCRdb's copy holds only in-frame clones and misses some; the assay was immunoSEQ multiplex PCR. The sample lists approximately 150,000 clones; about 80% were seen once. Sequencing input: PBMCs. The source of these receptors is a man in his forties in good health and CMV-seronegative.

This clone appeared a single time. The chain recombines TRBV6-1 with TRBJ1-4, with a possible D match to TRBD1 (5 bases). The germline V gene encodes CDR1 MNHNS and CDR2 SASEGT. Trimming cost V 1 base and J 16 bases, with 13 bases left between them. The CDR3 is 12 residues long. DNA for the CDR3: TGTGCCAGCAGTGAAGTGACAGCCGGACCGTTTTTT. Protein sequence: CASSEVTAGPFF.

The chain employs TRBV6-5 and TRBJ2-7; 8 bases match TRBD2. V was pared by 7 bases and J by 2 bases, with 4 bases of the junction left unmatched. The CDR3 is 13 amino acids. Germline CDR1 MNHEY, CDR2 SVGAGI. CDR3 amino acids: CASTGGGTYEQYF. CDR3 nucleotides: TGTGCCAGCACCGGGGGGGGTACCTACGAGCAGTACTTC.